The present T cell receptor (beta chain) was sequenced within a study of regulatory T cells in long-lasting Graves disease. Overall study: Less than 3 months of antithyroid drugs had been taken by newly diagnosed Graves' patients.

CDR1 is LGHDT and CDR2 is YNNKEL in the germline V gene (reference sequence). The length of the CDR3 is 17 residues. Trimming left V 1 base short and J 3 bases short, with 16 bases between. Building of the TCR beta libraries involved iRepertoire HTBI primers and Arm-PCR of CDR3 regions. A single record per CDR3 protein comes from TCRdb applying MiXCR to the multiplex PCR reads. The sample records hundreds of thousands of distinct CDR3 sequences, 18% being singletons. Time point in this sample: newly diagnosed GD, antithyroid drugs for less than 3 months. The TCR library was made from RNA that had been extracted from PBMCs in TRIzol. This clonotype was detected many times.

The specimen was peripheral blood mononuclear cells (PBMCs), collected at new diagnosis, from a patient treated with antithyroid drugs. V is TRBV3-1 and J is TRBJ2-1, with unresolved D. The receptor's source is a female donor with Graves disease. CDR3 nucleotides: TGTGCCAGCAGCCAAGGCTTCCTCCTTAGAGGCTACAATGAGCAGTTCTTC. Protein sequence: CASSQGFLLRGYNEQFF.